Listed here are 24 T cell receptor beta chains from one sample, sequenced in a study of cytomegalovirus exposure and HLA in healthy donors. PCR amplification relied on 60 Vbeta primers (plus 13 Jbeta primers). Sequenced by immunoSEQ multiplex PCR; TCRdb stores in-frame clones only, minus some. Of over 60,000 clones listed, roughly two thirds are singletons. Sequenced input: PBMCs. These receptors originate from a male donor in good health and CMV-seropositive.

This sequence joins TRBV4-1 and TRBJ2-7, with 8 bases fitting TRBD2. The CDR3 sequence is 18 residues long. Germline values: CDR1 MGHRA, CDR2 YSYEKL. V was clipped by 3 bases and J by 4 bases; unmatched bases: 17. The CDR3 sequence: CASSHTPLRAGESYEQYF. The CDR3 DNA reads TGCGCCAGCAGCCATACGCCCCTTCGAGCGGGGGAATCATACGAGCAGTACTTC.

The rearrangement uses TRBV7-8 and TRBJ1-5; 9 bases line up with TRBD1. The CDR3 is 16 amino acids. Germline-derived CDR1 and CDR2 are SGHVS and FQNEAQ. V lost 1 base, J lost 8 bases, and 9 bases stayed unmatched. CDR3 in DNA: TGTGCCAGCAGCTTAGTGGGGACAGGGAAGGACAAGCCCCAGCATTTT. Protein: CASSLVGTGKDKPQHF.

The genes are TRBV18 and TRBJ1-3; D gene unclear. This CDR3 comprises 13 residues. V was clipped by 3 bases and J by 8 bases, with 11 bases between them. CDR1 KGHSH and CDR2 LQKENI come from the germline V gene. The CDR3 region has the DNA TGTGCCAGCTCACCGGCAGTCAGCGACACCATATATTTT. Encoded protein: CASSPAVSDTIYF.

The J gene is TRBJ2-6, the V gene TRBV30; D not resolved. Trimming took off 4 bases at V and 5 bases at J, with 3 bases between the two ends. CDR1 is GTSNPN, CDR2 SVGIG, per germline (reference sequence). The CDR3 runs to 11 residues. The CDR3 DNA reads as TGTGCCTGGAACAGGGCCAACGTCCTGACTTTC. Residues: CAWNRANVLTF.

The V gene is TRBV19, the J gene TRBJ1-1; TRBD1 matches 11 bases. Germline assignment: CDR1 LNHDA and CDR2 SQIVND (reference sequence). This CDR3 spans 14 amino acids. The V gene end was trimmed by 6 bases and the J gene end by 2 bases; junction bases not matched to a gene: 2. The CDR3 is CASRGQGGNTEAFF. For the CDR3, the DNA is TGTGCCAGTAGGGGACAGGGGGGTAACACTGAAGCTTTCTTT.

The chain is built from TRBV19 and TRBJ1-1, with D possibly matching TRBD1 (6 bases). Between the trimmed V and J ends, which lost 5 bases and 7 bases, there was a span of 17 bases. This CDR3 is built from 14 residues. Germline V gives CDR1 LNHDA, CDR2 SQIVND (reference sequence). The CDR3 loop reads CASSLLVRGNEAFF. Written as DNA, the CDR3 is TGTGCCAGTAGTCTACTCGTCAGGGGCAATGAAGCTTTCTTT.

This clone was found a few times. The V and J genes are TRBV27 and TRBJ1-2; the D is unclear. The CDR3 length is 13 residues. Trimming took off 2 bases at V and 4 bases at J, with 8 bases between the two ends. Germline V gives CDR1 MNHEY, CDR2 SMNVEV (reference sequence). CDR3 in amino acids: CASSLKEGYGYTF. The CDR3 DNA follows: TGTGCCAGCAGTTTAAAAGAGGGCTATGGCTACACCTTC.

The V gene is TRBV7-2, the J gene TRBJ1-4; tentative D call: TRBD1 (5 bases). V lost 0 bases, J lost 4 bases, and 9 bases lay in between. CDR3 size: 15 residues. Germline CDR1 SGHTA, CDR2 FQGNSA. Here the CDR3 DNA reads TGTGCCAGCAGCTTAGCGCGCCAGGGTAATGAAAAACTGTTTTTT. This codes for CASSLARQGNEKLFF.

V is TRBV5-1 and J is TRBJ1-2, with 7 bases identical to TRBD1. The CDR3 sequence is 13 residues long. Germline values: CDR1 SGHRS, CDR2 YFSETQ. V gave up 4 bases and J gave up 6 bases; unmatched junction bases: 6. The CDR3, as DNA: TGCGCCAGCAGCGAACAGGGGTTGGATGGCTACACCTTC. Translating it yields CASSEQGLDGYTF.

CDR3 DNA sequence: TGTGCCAGCAGCTTGGGGGACATCCCTGAAGCTTTCTTT. Residues: CASSLGDIPEAFF. V gene TRBV5-6 combines with J gene TRBJ1-1; possible D gene TRBD1, 6 bases. CDR1 and CDR2 from the germline V gene are SGHDT and YYEEEE. V dropped 0 bases and J dropped 6 bases, with 9 bases sitting between them. This CDR3 region has 13 residues.

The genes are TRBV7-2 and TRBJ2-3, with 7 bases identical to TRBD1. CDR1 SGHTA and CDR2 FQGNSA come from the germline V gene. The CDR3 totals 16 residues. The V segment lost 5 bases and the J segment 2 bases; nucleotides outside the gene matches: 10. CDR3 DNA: TGTGCCAGCAGCCTTACCGGGACAGCCGTCACAGATACGCAGTATTTT. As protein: CASSLTGTAVTDTQYF.

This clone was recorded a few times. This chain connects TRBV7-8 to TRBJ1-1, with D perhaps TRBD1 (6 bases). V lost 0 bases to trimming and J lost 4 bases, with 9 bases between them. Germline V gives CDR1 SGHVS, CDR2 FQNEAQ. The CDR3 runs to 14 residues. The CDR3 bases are TGTGCCAGCAGCTTAGCACAGGGCTCCACTGAAGCTTTCTTT. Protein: CASSLAQGSTEAFF.

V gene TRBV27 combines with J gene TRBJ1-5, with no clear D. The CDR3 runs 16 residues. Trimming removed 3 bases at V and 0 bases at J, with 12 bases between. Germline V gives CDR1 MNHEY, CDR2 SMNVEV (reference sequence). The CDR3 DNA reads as TGTGCCAGCAGTTTTGGGCAGAGTAATAGCAATCAGCCCCAGCATTTT. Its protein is CASSFGQSNSNQPQHF.

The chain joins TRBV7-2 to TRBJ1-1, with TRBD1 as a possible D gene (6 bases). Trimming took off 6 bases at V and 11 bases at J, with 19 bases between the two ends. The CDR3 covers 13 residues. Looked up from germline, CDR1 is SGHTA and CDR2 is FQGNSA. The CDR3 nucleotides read TGTGCCAGCAGTAAGCCCGGGACACGGGTGGCTTTCTTT. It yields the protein CASSKPGTRVAFF.

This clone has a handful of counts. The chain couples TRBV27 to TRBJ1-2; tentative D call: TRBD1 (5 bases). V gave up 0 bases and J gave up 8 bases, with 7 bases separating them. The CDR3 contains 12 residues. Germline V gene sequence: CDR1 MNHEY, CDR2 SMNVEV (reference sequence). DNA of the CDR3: TGTGCCAGCAGTTTATCCGGGGGAGGCTACACCTTC. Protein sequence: CASSLSGGGYTF.

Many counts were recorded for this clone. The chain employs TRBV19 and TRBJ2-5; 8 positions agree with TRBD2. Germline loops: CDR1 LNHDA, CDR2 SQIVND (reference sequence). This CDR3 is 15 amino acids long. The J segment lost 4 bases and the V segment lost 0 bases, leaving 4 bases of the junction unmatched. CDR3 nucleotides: TGTGCCAGTAGTATAGACGGGAGGGAGGGAGAGACCCAGTACTTC. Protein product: CASSIDGREGETQYF.

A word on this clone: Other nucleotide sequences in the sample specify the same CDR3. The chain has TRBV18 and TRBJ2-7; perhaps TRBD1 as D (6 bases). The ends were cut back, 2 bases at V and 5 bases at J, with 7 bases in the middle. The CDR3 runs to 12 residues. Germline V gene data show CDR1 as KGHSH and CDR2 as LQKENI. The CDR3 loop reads CASSPDRNEQYF. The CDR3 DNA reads TGTGCCAGCTCACCAGACAGGAACGAGCAGTACTTC.

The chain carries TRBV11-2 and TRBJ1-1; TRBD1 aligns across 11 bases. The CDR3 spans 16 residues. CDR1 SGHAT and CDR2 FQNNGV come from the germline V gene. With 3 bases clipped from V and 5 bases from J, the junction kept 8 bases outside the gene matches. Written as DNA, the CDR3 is TGTGCCAGCAGCTTGGGACAGGGGGGATGGGGTACTGAAGCTTTCTTT. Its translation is CASSLGQGGWGTEAFF.

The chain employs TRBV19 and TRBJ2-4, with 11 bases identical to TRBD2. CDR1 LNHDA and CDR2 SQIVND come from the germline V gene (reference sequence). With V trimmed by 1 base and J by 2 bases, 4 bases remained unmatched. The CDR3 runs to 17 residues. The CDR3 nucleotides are TGTGCCAGTAGTATAGGGGGGACTAGCGGTTCCAAAAACATTCAGTACTTC. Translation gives CASSIGGTSGSKNIQYF.

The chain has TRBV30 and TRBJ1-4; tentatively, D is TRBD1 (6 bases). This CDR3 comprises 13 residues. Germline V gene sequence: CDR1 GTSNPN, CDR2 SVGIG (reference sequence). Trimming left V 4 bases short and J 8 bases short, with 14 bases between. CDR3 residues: CAWTGQTGEKLFF. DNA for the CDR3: TGTGCCTGGACGGGACAAACGGGCGAAAAACTGTTTTTT.

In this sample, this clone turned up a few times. CDR3 loop: CASGLWDSYGYTF. The CDR3 region has the DNA TGTGCTAGTGGTTTGTGGGACAGCTATGGCTACACCTTC. V and J are TRBV12-5 and TRBJ1-2; TRBD1 matches 7 bases. The V segment lost 2 bases and the J segment 4 bases; nucleotides outside the gene matches: 1. From germline, CDR1 is LGHNT and CDR2 FRNRAP. The CDR3 runs 13 residues.

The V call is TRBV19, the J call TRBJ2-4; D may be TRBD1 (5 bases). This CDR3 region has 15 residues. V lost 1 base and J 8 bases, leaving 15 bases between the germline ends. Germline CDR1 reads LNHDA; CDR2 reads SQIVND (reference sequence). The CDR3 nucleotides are TGTGCCAGTAGTATAGTGGGGCAGTACGTGGACATTCAGTACTTC. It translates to CASSIVGQYVDIQYF.

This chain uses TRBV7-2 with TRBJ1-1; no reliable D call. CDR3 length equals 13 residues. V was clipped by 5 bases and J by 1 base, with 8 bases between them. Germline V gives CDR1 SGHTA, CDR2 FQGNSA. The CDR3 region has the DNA TGTGCCAGCAGCCCCTGGCCGAACACTGAAGCTTTCTTT. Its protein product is CASSPWPNTEAFF.

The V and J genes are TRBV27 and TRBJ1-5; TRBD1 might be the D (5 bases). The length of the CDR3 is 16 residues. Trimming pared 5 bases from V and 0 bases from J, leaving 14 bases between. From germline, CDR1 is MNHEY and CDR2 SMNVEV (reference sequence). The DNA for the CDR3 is TGTGCCAGCAGTACTTCAGGGTATTATAGCAATCAGCCCCAGCATTTT. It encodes CASSTSGYYSNQPQHF.